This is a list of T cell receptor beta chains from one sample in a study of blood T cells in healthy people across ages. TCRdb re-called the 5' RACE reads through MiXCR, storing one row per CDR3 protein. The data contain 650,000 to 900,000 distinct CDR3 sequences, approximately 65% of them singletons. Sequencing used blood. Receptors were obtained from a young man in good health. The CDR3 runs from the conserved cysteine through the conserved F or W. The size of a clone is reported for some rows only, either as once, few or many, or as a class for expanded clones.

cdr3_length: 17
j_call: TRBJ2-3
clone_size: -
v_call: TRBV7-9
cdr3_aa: CASSSPPGEDTGDTQYF

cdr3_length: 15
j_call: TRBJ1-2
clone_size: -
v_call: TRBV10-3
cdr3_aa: CAISESGSTGDGYTF

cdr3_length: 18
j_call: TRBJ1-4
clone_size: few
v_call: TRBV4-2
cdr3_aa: CASSQDTIKGAQGEKLFF

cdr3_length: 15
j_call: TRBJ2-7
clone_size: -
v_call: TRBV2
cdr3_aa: CASSAQGQLSYEQYF

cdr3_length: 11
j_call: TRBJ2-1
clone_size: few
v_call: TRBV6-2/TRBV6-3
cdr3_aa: CASSQSSEQFF

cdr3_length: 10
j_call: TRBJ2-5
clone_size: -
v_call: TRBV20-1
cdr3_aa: CSARDYGQYF

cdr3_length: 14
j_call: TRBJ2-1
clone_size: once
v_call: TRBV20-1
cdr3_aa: CSVTTSGGYNEQFF

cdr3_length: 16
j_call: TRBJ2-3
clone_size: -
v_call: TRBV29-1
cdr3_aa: CSVEDLRQAEADTQYF

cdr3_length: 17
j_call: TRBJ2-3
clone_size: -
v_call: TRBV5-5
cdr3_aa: CASSPQQTRFSTDTQYF

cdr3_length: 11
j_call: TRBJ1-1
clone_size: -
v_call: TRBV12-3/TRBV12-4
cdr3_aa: CASTIFTEAFF

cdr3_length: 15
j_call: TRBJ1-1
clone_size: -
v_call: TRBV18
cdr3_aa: CASSPGQSSRGEAFF

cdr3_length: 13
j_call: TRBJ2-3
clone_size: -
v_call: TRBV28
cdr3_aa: CASSLGETERQYF

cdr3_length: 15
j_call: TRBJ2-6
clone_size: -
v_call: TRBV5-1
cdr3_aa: CVSSLQGTGANVLTF

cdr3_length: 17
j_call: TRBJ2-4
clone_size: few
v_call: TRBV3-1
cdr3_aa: CASSQEPGPIAENIQYF

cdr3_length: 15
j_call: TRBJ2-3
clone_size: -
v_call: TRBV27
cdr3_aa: CASRGLAGPTDTQYF

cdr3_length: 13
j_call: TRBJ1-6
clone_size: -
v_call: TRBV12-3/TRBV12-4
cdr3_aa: CASSFSSESPLHF

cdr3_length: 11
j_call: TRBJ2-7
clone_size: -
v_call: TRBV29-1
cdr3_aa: CSVGLAGEQYF

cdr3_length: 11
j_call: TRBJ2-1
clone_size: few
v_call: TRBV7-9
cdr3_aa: CASSLEMIQFF

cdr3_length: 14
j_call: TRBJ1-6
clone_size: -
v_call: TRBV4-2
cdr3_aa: CASSQEDNNSPLHF

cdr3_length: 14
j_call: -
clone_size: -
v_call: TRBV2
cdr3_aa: CASEAGYTSYEQYF

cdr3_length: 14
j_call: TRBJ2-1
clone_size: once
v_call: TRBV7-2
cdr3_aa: CASSSDGGHNEQFF

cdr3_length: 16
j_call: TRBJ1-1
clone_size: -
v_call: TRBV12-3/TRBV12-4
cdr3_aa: CASNYATGLVNTEAFF

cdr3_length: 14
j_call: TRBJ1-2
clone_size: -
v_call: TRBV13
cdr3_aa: CASSPGTALGGYTF

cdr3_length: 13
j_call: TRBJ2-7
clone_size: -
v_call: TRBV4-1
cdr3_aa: CASSSGTWDEQYF

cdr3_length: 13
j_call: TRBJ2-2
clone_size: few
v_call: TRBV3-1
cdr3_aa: CASKGADTGELFF

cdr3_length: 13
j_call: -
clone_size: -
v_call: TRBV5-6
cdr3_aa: CASSPPRIYEQYF

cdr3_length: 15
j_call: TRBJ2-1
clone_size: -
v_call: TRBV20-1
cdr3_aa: CSARIAGSSYNEQFF